This T cell receptor (beta chain) was sequenced for a study of T-cell memory formation after mild COVID-19 (dated by TCRdb to the early 2020s). With regard to the full study: TCR sequence clusters from the two donors were found to be largely donor specific. T-cell clones expanding and contracting after mild COVID-19 in a couple of donors were tracked by longitudinal TCRalpha and TCRbeta repertoire sequencing. The cohort was made up of two young adult volunteers, one female and one male, who were previously healthy.

This clonotype was recorded a few times. The antigen this receptor binds is unknown. No quality values exist for individual bases; no much larger clone is one base distant. Ficoll-Paque density gradient centrifugation was used to isolate PBMCs. What the study reported, not specific to this receptor: Clones contracting from day 15 to 85 had balanced CD4/CD8 phenotypes, while a second wave expanding from day 15 to 37 was biased towards CD4+. The study covered only a couple of mild cases, and larger cohorts including severe cases with pre-infection samples were considered necessary. Some responding clones were detected in pre-infection memory, suggesting pre-existing cross-reactive memory T cells joined the SARS-CoV-2 response. SARS-CoV-2 specificity of the second-wave clones peaking on day 37 was not confirmed. Contracting CD4+ clones were found mainly in CM and EM memory subsets, while CD8+ clones were enriched in EMRA.

Reading the germline V gene gives CDR1 MNHEY and CDR2 SVGAGI. The CDR3 runs 14 residues from the cysteine to the phenylalanine. Solely the CDR3 DNA is kept, with 42 bases framed from the first base. V lost 6 bases and J lost 6 bases; the stretch between them is 16 bases long. Sequencing was carried out with an Illumina NovaSeq 6000. Using 5'RACE with constant-segment primers, TCRalpha and TCRbeta cDNA libraries were constructed, with sample barcodes and unique molecular identifiers added in the process. RNA was extracted from every sample with Trizol reagent. Library amplification was performed in two PCR steps, and a second sample barcode and Illumina TruSeq adapters were introduced in the second step. The libraries were sequenced on an Illumina NovaSeq using 2 x 150 bp paired-end reads. Per the authors' processing: Reads were demultiplexed and collapsed into UMI-guided consensus sequences with migec v1.2.7. Using mixcr v2.1.11, UMI consensuses were aligned to TRA and TRB V and J templates and then assembled into clonotypes. A clonotype was counted as expanded or contracted only when both edgeR and NoisET called the clonotype significant, with the noise models trained on biological replicates. For edgeR calls, the cutoffs were a false discovery rate-adjusted p below 0.01 and a log2 fold-change threshold of 1. As an exploratory analysis of dynamics, PCA with hierarchical clustering was applied to max-normalized trajectories of the 1000 most abundant clonotypes. Each responding clone was given a CD4 or CD8 phenotype based on the CD4+ and CD8+ repertoires, which had been sequenced separately. TCRdb handled the public reads itself, with Q25 trimming in fastp and clone calling in MiXCR, and kept productive beta chains. When rows share a CDR3 protein, they turn into one entry using the most common DNA and genes. The V and J calls and clone size come from TCRdb's table, not from the authors' own analysis. The sample table holds fewer than 650,000 distinct CDR3 sequences, of which around 15% were seen once. The ten most abundant clones make up roughly 7.7% of the sample.

The chain is encoded by TRBV6-5 joined to TRBJ2-3, with a tentative D gene TRBD1 over 6 matching bases. This clonotype was sampled from an adult woman who had mild COVID-19 (a few samples of this study predate the infection). The sample titles of this study are shuffled in the database, so cell type and time point are left out; the donor was told from shared clones. The material sequenced was PBMCs or a T cell subset sorted from them (not recorded which). The sequence in DNA is TGTGCCAGCAGACGGACAGCAAGCAGGGATACGCAGTATTTT. Translated, it gives CASRRTASRDTQYF.